A selection of T cell receptor beta chains follows, all from one sample in a study of T cell changes during pregnancy in multiple sclerosis. The repertoire was sequenced with immunoSEQ multiplex PCR; TCRdb's copy has only in-frame clones and lacks some. The data show 65,000 to 85,000 clones, roughly 93% seen once. The source was peripheral blood, collected in the third trimester of pregnancy. The receptors stem from a female donor with multiple sclerosis, enrolled in a pregnancy study. The CDR3 runs from the conserved cysteine through the conserved F or W. A D gene is named only where the DNA matches it firmly. Some rows have no size entry. The others give once, few or many, or a class for an expanded clone.

v_call	clone_size	j_call	d_call	cdr3_nt	cdr3_aa
TRBV11-2	NA	TRBJ1-2	TRBD1	TGTGCCAGCAGCTCTACGACAGGGTTCGACCGCTCATATGGCTACACCTTC	CASSSTTGFDRSYGYTF
TRBV27	NA	TRBJ2-1	TRBD1	TGTGCCAGCAGTTCTCGGACAGGAATGAATGAGCAGTTCTTC	CASSSRTGMNEQFF
TRBV11-2	NA	TRBJ2-1	TRBD2	TGTGCCAGCAGCCCCCGGGCCAGCGGGGGGGACAATGAGCAGTTCTTC	CASSPRASGGDNEQFF
TRBV18	NA	TRBJ2-7	TRBD1	TGTGCCAGCTCACCACCGGGACAGCCCTACGAGCAGTACTTC	CASSPPGQPYEQYF
TRBV18	NA	TRBJ2-3	TRBD2	TGTGCCAGCTCAAAGACTAGCGGGGGTAAAGATACGCAGTATTTT	CASSKTSGGKDTQYF
TRBV6-1	NA	TRBJ2-5	NA	TGTGCCAGCACCGGACGAGGGGGAACTCAAGAGACCCAGTACTTC	CASTGRGGTQETQYF
TRBV5-4	NA	TRBJ2-7	TRBD2	TGTGCCAGCAGCCTCGCATTTGGGGGGGGCTACGAGCAGTACTTC	CASSLAFGGGYEQYF
TRBV5-1	NA	TRBJ2-1	TRBD1	TGCGCCAGCAGCTTGGCGGGACAGTACAATGAGCAGTTCTTC	CASSLAGQYNEQFF
TRBV7-3	NA	TRBJ2-1	NA	TGTGCCAGCAGCCCCGTTGGGGGGGGGCCCAATGAGCAGTTCTTC	CASSPVGGGPNEQFF
TRBV6-6	NA	TRBJ2-4	NA	TGTGCCACACAGGGGGGGGGCATTCAGTACTTC	CATQGGGIQYF
TRBV2	NA	TRBJ1-1	TRBD1	TGTGCCAGCGTAGGACAGGCTAACACTGAAGCTTTCTTT	CASVGQANTEAFF
TRBV27	NA	TRBJ2-3	NA	TGTGCCAGCACCGGCGGGGATACGCAGTATTTT	CASTGGDTQYF
TRBV6-5	NA	TRBJ2-2	NA	TGTGCCAGCAGTTCCCGACTTCAACTCGGCGGGGAGCTGTTTTTT	CASSSRLQLGGELFF
TRBV5-6	once	TRBJ2-7	TRBD1	TGTGCCAGCAGCCCAGGACTCAGGGGGTGGTACGAGCAGTACTTC	CASSPGLRGWYEQYF
TRBV25-1	NA	TRBJ1-1	NA	TGTGCCAGCAGTGAATCTAGGAACACTGAAGCTTTCTTT	CASSESRNTEAFF
TRBV7-9	NA	TRBJ1-2	NA	TGTGCCAGCAGCTTAAGTTCACAGGCGGCGTACACCTTC	CASSLSSQAAYTF
TRBV6-5	NA	TRBJ2-3	NA	TGTGCCAGCAGGGGGCCGAATCCCACAGATACGCAGTATTTT	CASRGPNPTDTQYF
TRBV5-1	NA	TRBJ1-4	NA	TGCGCCAGCAGCTTGGGGACAGCCGCTGAAAAACTGTTTTTT	CASSLGTAAEKLFF
TRBV15	NA	TRBJ2-3	TRBD2	TGTGCCACCAGCAGAACTCCATGGACTAGCGGGGACACAGATACGCAGTATTTT	CATSRTPWTSGDTDTQYF
TRBV29-1	NA	TRBJ2-7	NA	TGCAGCGTCGGAGACAGGGAGGACGACGAGCAGTACTTC	CSVGDREDDEQYF
TRBV29-1	once	TRBJ1-1	NA	TGCAGCGTTGAAAGGACACAGGAAGCTTTCTTT	CSVERTQEAFF
TRBV5-1	NA	TRBJ1-1	TRBD1	TGCGCCAGCAGTGATACAGGGGGGTTGGCCACTGAAGCTTTCTTT	CASSDTGGLATEAFF
TRBV9	NA	TRBJ2-3	TRBD1	TGTGCCAGCAGCGTAGGTCCCGCAGGGGGCCCAGATACGCAGTATTTT	CASSVGPAGGPDTQYF
TRBV7-8	NA	TRBJ1-1	NA	TGTGCCAGCAGCCCCATCGGGGGACTTAACACTGAAGCTTTCTTT	CASSPIGGLNTEAFF
TRBV9	NA	TRBJ1-5	TRBD1	TGTGCCAGCAGCCCCCGCGTAGACGTGGGACAGGGCTGGGCTCAGCCCCAGCATTTT	CASSPRVDVGQGWAQPQHF
TRBV7-3	once	TRBJ2-5	TRBD1	TGTGCCAGCAGCCAAGGGACAGGGAGAGGACAAGAGACCCAGTACTTC	CASSQGTGRGQETQYF
TRBV7-9	NA	TRBJ1-1	NA	TGTGCCAGCAGCTTAGTTCAGGGTGGTGCCACTGAAGCTTTCTTT	CASSLVQGGATEAFF
TRBV5-1	NA	TRBJ1-4	NA	TGCGCCAGCAGCTCCGGGGATACTAATGAAAAACTGTTTTTT	CASSSGDTNEKLFF
TRBV6-1	NA	TRBJ2-7	NA	TGTGCCAGCAGTGCCCGCACAATGGCGGGGCGGTCCTACGAGCAGTACTTC	CASSARTMAGRSYEQYF
TRBV7-8	once	TRBJ1-5	NA	TGTGCCAGCAGCTTTACAGGCAATCAGCCCCAGCATTTT	CASSFTGNQPQHF